Here is one TCR beta chain with its context. Its antigen is not identified. The CDR3 sequence is 14 residues long. Germline V lookup: CDR1 SGDLS, CDR2 YYNGEE. TCRdb reprocessed the 5' RACE reads, keeping one entry per CDR3 protein, no DNA. The sample totals around 450,000 distinct CDR3 sequences. The data derive from a study of monozygotic twins with inflammatory bowel disease. Study results and limitations: Support for a single strong signal or clonotype associated with IBD was absent. Against healthy co-twins, IBD patients had lower TCRbeta diversity (measured by inverse Simpson).

The receptor was derived from a human donor with ulcerative colitis or Crohn's disease, or a healthy co-twin of an affected twin (not recorded which). Specimen: blood. The chain employs TRBV9 and TRBJ2-1; TCRdb reports TRBD1, a call that lacks DNA to check it against. CDR3 in amino acids: CASSVGGVYNEQFF.